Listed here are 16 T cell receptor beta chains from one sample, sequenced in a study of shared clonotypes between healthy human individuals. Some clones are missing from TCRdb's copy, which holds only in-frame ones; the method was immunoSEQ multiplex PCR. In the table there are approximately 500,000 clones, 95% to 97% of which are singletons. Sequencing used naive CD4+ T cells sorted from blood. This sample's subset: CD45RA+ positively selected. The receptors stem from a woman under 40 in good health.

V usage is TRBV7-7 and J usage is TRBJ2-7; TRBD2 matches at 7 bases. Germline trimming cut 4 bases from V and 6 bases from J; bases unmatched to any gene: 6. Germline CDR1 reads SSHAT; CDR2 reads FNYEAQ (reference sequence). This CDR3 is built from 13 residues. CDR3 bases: TGTGCCAGCAGCTGGGAGGGGTCGGGCGAGCAGTACTTC. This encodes CASSWEGSGEQYF.

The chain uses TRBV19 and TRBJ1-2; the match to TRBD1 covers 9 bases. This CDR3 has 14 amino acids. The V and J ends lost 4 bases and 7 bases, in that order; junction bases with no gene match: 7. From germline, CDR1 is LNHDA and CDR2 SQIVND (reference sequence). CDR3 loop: CASSNIGTGSGYTF. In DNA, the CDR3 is TGTGCCAGTAGTAATATAGGGACAGGGAGTGGCTACACCTTC.

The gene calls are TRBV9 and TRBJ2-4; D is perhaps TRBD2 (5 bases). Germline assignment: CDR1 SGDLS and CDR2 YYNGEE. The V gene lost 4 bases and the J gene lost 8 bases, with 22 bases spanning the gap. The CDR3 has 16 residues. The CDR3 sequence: CASSPPGPGMIDIQYF. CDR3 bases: TGTGCCAGCAGCCCCCCCGGACCGGGAATGATAGACATTCAGTACTTC.

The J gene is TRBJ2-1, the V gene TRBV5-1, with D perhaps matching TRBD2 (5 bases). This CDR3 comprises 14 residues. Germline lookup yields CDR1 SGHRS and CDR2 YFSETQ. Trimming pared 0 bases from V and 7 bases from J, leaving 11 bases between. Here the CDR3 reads CASSLELVGNEQFF. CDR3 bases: TGCGCCAGCAGCTTGGAACTAGTCGGTAATGAGCAGTTCTTC.

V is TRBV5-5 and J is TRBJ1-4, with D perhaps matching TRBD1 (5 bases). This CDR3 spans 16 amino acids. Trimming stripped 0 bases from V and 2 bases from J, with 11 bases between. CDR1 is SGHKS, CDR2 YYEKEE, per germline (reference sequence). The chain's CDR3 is CASSLVQGNTNEKLFF. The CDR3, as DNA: TGTGCCAGCAGCTTGGTTCAGGGCAATACTAATGAAAAACTGTTTTTT. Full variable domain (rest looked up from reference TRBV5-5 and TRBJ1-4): DAGVTQSPTHLIKTRGQQVTLRCSPISGHKSVSWYQQVLGQGPQFIFQYYEKEERGRGNFPDRFSARQFPNYSSELNVNALLLGDSALYLCASSLVQGNTNEKLFFGSGTQLSVL.

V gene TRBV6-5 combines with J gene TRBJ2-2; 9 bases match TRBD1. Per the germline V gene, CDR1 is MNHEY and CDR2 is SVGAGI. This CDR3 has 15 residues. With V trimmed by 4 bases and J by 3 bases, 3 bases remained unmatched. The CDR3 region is CASSWDREDTGELFF. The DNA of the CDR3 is TGTGCCAGCAGTTGGGACAGGGAAGACACCGGGGAGCTGTTTTTT.

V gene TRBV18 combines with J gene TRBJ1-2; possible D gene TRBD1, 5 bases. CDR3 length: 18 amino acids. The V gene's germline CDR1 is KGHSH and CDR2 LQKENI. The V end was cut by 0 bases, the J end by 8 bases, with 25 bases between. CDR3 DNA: TGTGCCAGCTCACCACCGAAGCGTTGGGGCGTTCAACATTTCGGCTACACCTTC. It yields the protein CASSPPKRWGVQHFGYTF.

Here the CDR3 reads CASSLAFAYNGYTF. The CDR3 DNA reads as TGTGCCAGCAGCTTAGCGTTCGCTTACAATGGCTACACCTTC. The chain carries TRBV7-2 and TRBJ1-2; D remains unclear. V dropped 0 bases and J dropped 6 bases, with 11 bases sitting between them. The CDR3 length is 14 residues. Germline lookup yields CDR1 SGHTA and CDR2 FQGNSA.

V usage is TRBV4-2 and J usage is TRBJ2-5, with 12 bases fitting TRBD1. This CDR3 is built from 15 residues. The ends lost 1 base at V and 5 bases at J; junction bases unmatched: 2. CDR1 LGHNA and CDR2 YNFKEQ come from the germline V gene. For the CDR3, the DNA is TGTGCCAGCAGCCAAGGGGACAGGGGGCATGAGACCCAGTACTTC. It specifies CASSQGDRGHETQYF.

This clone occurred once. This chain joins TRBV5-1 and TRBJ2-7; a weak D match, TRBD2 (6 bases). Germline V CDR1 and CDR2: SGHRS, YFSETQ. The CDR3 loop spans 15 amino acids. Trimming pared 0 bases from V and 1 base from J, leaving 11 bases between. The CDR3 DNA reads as TGCGCCAGCAGCTTGGGCGGGACTCGATCCTACGAGCAGTACTTC. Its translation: CASSLGGTRSYEQYF.

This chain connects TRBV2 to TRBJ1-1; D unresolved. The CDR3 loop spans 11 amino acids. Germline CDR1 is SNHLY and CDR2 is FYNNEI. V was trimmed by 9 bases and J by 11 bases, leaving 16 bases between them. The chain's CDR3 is CASTPSGRAFF. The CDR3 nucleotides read TGTGCCAGTACGCCTTCTGGGCGGGCTTTCTTT.

This chain's CDR3 is CASSLSQHRAGELFF. In DNA, the CDR3 is TGTGCCAGCAGCTTGAGCCAGCACCGGGCCGGGGAGCTGTTTTTT. The chain has TRBV5-8 and TRBJ2-2; unclear D gene. The CDR3 is 15 residues long. Trimming stripped 1 base from V and 6 bases from J, with 13 bases between. Looked up from germline, CDR1 is SGHTS and CDR2 is YDEGEE. Full variable domain (rest looked up from reference TRBV5-8 and TRBJ2-2): EAGVTQSPTHLIKTRGQQATLRCSPISGHTSVYWYQQALGLGLQFLLWYDEGEERNRGNFPPRFSGRQFPNYSSELNVNALELEDSALYLCASSLSQHRAGELFFGEGSRLTVL.

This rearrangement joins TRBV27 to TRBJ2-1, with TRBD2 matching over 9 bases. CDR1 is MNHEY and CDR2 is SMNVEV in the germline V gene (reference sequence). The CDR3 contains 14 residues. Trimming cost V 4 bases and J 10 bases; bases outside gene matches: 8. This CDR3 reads CASSSASGIREQFF. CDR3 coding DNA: TGTGCCAGCAGTTCGGCTAGCGGGATTCGGGAGCAGTTCTTC.

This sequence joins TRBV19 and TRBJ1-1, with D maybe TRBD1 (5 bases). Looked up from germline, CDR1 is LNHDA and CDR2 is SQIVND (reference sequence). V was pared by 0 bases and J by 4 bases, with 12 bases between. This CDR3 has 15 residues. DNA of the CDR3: TGTGCCAGTAGTATAGATGGGGGTGTAAGCACTGAAGCTTTCTTT. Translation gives CASSIDGGVSTEAFF.

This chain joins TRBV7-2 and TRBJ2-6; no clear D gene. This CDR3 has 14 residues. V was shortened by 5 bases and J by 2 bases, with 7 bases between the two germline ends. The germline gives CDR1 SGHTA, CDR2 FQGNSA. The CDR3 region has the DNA TGTGCCAGCAGCGCTTTGACTGGGGCCAACGTCCTGACTTTC. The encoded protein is CASSALTGANVLTF.

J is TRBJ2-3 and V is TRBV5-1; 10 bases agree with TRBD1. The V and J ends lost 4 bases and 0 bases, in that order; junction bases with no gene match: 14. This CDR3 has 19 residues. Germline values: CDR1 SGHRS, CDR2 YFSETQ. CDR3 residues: CASSLSGPGQGTSTDTQYF. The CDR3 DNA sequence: TGCGCCAGCAGCCTGTCTGGCCCGGGACAGGGGACTAGCACAGATACGCAGTATTTT. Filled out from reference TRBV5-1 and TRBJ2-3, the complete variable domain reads KAGVTQTPRYLIKTRGQQVTLSCSPISGHRSVSWYQQTPGQGLQFLFEYFSETQRNKGNFPGRFSGRQFSNSRSEMNVSTLELGDSALYLCASSLSGPGQGTSTDTQYFGPGTRLTVL.